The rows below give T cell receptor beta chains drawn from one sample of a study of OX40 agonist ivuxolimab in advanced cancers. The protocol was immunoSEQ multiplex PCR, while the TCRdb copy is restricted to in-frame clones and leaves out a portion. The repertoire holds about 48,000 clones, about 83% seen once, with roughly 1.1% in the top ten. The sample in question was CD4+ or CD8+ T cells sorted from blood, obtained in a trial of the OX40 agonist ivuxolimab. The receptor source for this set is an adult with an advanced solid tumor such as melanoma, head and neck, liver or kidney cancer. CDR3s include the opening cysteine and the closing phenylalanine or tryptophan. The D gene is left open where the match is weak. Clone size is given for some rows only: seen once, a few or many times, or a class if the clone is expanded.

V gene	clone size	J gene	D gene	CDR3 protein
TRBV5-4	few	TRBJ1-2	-	CASSLPVNYGYTF
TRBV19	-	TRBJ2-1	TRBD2	CASTSGVYNEQFF
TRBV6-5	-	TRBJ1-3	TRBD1	CASSWTGGNTIYF
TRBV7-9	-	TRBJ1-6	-	CASSINEGRYNSPLHF
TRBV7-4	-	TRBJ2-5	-	CASSQGLTETQYF
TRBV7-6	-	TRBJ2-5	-	CASSLVETQYF
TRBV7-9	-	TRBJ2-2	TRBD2	CARHGLAANTGELFF
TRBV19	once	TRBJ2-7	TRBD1	CASRYQTGLGYEQYF
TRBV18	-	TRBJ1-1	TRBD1	CASSPQGGFEAFF
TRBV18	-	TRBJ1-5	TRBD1	CASSSRDRSGGNQPQHF
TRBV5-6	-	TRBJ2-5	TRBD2	CASSSSGGTETQYF
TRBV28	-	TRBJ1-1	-	CASSLTRGNTEAFF
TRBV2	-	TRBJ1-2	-	CASSFTEYGYTF
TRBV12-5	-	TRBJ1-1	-	CATHRGNTEAFF
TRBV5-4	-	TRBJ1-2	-	CASSLAGYVYGYTF
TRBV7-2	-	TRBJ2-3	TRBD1	CASRSGGNPRTDTQYF
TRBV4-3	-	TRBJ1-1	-	CASSLKRRRFHMNTEAFF
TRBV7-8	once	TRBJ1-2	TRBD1	CASSPHRGPSNYGYTF